Below are 4 T cell receptor beta chains sequenced from a single sample in a study of Ad26.COV2.S vaccination and SARS-CoV-2 variants. TCRdb's table, derived via immunoSEQ multiplex PCR, lists solely in-frame clones and lacks some. Of hundreds of thousands of clones in the sample, over 75% are singletons; the top ten hold 3.4%. Treatment defined: approximately 18 received Ad26.COV2.S at low or high dose, single or two shots; several received placebo; per-sample allocation not given. Sampling was done on day 63 after the first vaccine or placebo injection. The starting material was peripheral blood, obtained in a trial of Ad26.COV2.S vaccine versus placebo. Receptor source: a person between 18 and 65 years old who received the Ad26.COV2.S COVID-19 vaccine or a placebo.

The chain recombines TRBV5-1 with TRBJ2-2; no definite D call. The CDR3 length is 13 residues. Trimming removed 5 bases from V and 0 bases from J, with 5 bases in between. CDR1 is SGHRS, CDR2 YFSETQ, per germline. CDR3 sequence reads: CASRSSNTGELFF. CDR3 bases: TGCGCCAGCAGGTCTTCGAACACCGGGGAGCTGTTTTTT.

The chain has TRBV5-1 and TRBJ1-5; D is perhaps TRBD1 (6 bases). Germline V gene data show CDR1 as SGHRS and CDR2 as YFSETQ. This CDR3 is built from 18 residues. V lost 2 bases to trimming and J lost 0 bases, with 18 bases between them. CDR3 sequence: CASSLKARTEYSNQPQHF. The DNA of the CDR3 is TGCGCCAGCAGCTTAAAGGCGCGGACAGAATATAGCAATCAGCCCCAGCATTTT.

This clone was counted only a few times. This chain uses TRBV5-6 with TRBJ1-4; the D is unclear. Trimming took off 2 bases at V and 2 bases at J, with 10 bases between the two ends. Germline CDR1 is SGHDT and CDR2 is YYEEEE. The CDR3 loop spans 15 amino acids. DNA of the CDR3: TGTGCCAGCAGCTTTTGGGTAGAGACTAATGAAAAACTGTTTTTT. It yields the protein CASSFWVETNEKLFF.

The chain couples TRBV14 to TRBJ2-3, with 12 bases that match TRBD2. Trimming took 4 bases from V and 4 from J; bases not matched to a gene: 9. CDR1 and CDR2 (germline): SGHDN, FVKESK. This CDR3 has 17 residues. The CDR3 loop is CASSPIPTSGGADTQYF. CDR3 DNA: TGTGCCAGCAGCCCCATTCCGACTAGCGGGGGTGCAGATACGCAGTATTTT.